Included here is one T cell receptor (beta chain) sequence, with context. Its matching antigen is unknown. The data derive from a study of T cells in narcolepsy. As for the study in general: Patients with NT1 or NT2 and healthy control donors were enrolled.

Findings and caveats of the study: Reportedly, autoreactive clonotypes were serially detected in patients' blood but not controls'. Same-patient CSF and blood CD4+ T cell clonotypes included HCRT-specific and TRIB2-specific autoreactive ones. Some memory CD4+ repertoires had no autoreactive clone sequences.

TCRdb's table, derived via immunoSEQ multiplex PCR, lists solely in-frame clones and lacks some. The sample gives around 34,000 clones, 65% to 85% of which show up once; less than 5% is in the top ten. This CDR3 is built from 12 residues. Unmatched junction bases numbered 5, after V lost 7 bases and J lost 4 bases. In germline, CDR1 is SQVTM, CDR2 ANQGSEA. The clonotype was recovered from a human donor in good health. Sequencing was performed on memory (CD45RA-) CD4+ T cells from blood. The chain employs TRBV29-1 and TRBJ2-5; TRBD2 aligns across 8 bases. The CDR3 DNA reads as TGCAGCGCCCCCAGCGGGAGAGAGACCCAGTACTTC. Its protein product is CSAPSGRETQYF.